This T cell receptor beta chain was sequenced for a study of neurological immune-mediated disorders. In this sample, this clonotype turned up many times. What it recognizes is unknown. The sorted libraries drew on 910,000 or so T cells that were CD4+ or CD8+. Using its own MiXCR run on the 5' RACE reads, TCRdb lists one record per CDR3 protein. The table records 40,000 to 55,000 distinct CDR3 sequences, approximately 5.8% of them present only once. Germline lookup yields CDR1 SGHRS and CDR2 YFSETQ. The CDR3 is made up of 14 amino acids. Trimming stripped 7 bases from V and 4 bases from J, with 18 bases between. Study observations and caveats: Because no CDR3 amino acid sequences were shared across subjects by expanded clones, private repertoires were suggested in all groups.

The source material was CD4+ T cells from blood. The clonotype comes from a woman aged 18-30 years with multiple sclerosis. V usage is TRBV5-1 and J usage is TRBJ2-7; either TRBD1 or TRBD2 may fit D (5 bases each). CDR3 protein: CASSRDLSNYEQYF. CDR3 DNA sequence: TGCGCCAGCTCACGGGACCTTTCCAATTACGAGCAGTACTTC. Variable domain in full (rest from reference TRBV5-1 and TRBJ2-7): KAGVTQTPRYLIKTRGQQVTLSCSPISGHRSVSWYQQTPGQGLQFLFEYFSETQRNKGNFPGRFSGRQFSNSRSEMNVSTLELGDSALYLCASSRDLSNYEQYFGPGTRLTVT.